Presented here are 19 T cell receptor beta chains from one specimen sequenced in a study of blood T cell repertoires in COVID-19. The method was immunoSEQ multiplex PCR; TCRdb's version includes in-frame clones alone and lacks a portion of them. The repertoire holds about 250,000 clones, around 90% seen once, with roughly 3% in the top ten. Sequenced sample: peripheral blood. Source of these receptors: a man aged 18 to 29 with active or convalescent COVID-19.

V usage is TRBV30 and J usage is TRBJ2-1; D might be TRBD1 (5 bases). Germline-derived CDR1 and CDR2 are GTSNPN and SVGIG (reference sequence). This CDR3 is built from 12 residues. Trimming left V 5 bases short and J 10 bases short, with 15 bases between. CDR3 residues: CAWAGSSSEQFF. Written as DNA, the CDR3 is TGTGCCTGGGCAGGGTCTTCCAGCGAGCAGTTCTTC.

The chain's CDR3 is CASSVDGGGVQETQYF. CDR3 nucleotides: TGTGCCAGCAGCGTAGACGGCGGGGGGGTCCAAGAGACCCAGTACTTC. V usage is TRBV9 and J usage is TRBJ2-5; 9 bases match TRBD2. The CDR3 runs to 16 residues. Germline assignment: CDR1 SGDLS and CDR2 YYNGEE. Trimming cost V 0 bases and J 1 base; bases outside gene matches: 4.

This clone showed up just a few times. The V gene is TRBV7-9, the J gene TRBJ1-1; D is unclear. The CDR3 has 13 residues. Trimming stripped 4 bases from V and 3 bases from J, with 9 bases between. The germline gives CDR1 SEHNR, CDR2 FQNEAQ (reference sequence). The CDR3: CASSSLRDTEAFF. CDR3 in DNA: TGTGCCAGCAGCTCCCTTAGAGACACTGAAGCTTTCTTT.

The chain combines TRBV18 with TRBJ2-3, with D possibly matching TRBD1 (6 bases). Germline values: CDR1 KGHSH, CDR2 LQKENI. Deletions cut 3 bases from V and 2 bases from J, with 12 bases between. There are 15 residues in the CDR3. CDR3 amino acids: CASSPLGTSTDTQYF. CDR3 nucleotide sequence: TGTGCCAGCTCACCCCTTGGGACATCCACAGATACGCAGTATTTT.

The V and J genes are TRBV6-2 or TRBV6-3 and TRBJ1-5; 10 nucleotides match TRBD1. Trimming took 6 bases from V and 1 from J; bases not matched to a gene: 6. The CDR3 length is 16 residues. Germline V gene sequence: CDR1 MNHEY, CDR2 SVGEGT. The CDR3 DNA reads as TGTGCCAGCAGCTCTCGACAGGGGGCGAGCAATCAGCCCCAGCATTTT. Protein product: CASSSRQGASNQPQHF.

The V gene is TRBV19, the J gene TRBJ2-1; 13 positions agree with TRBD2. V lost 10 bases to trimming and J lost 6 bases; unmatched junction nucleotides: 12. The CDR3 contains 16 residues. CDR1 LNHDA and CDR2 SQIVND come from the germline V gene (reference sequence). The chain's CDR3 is CATPFGTSGAFNEQFF. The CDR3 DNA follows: TGTGCCACCCCTTTCGGGACTAGCGGGGCTTTCAATGAGCAGTTCTTC.

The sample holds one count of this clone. The CDR3 bases are TGTGCCAGCAGTTACTCCCTCGACCCTAGGAGTACGAACACCGGGGAGCTGTTTTTT. Its translation is CASSYSLDPRSTNTGELFF. The chain couples TRBV6-2 or TRBV6-3 to TRBJ2-2; D is uncertain. CDR3 size: 19 residues. The germline V and J ends were trimmed by 0 bases and 0 bases, with 17 bases remaining between them. The V gene's germline CDR1 is MNHEY and CDR2 SVGEGT.

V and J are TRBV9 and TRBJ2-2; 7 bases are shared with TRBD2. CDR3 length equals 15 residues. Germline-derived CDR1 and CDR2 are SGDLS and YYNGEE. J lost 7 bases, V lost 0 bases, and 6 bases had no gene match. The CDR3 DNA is TGTGCCAGCAGCGTAGACGGGAGGATGCTCGGGGAGCTGTTTTTT. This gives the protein CASSVDGRMLGELFF.

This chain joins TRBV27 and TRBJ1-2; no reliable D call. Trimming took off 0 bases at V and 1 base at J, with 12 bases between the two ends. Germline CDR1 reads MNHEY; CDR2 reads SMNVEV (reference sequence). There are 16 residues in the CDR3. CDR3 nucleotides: TGTGCCAGCAGTTTATCGTACCGACACTTTAACTATGGCTACACCTTC. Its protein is CASSLSYRHFNYGYTF.

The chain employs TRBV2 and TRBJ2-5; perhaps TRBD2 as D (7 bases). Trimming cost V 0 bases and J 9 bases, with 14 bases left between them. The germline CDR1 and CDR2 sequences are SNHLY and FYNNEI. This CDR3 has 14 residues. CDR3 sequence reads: CASSEAPTGRAQYF. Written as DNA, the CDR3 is TGTGCCAGCAGTGAAGCCCCCACAGGGAGGGCCCAGTACTTC.

The CDR3 DNA sequence: TGTGCCAGCAGCAAAGTGGGCAGGGATCATGGCTACACCTTC. This sequence encodes CASSKVGRDHGYTF. The genes are TRBV21-1 and TRBJ1-2; the DNA was not compared with TRBD1, the D call given in the table. TRBV21-1 is shown as a pseudogene. CDR3 size: 14 residues.

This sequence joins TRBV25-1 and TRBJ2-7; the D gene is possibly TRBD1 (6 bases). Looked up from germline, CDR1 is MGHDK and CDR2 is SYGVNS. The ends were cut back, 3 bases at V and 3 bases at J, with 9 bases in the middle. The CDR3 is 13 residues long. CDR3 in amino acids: CASSEDSYYEQYF. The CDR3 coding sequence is TGTGCCAGCAGTGAGGACAGTTACTACGAGCAGTACTTC.

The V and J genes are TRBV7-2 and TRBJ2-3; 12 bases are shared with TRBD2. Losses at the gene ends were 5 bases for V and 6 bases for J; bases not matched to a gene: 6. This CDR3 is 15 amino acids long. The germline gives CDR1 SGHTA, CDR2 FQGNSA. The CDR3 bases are TGTGCCAGCAGCAAACGGACTAGCGGGGACGATACGCAGTATTTT. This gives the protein CASSKRTSGDDTQYF.

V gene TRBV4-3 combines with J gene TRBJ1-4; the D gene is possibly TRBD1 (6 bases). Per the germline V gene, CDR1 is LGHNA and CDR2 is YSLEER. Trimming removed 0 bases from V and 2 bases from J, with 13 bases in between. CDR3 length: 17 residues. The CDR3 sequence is CASSQDPRQATNEKLFF. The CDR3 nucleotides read TGCGCCAGCAGCCAAGATCCTCGACAGGCGACTAATGAAAAACTGTTTTTT.

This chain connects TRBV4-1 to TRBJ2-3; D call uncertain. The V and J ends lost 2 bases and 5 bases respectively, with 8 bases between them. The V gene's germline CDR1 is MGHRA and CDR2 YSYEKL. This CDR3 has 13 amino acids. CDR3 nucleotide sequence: TGCGCCAGCAGCCAATTTGGGCTAGATACGCAGTATTTT. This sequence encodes CASSQFGLDTQYF.

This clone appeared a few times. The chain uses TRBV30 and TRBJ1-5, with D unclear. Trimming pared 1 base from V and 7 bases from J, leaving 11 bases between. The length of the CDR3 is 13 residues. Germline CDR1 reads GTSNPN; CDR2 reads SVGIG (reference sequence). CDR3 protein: CAWSGYAEQPQHF. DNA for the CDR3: TGTGCCTGGAGTGGATATGCGGAGCAGCCCCAGCATTTT.

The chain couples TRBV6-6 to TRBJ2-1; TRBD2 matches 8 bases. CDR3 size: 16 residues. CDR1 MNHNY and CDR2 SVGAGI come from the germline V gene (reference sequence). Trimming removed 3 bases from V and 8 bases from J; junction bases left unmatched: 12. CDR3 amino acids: CASSYGLLSGSYEQFF. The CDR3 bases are TGTGCCAGCAGTTATGGTCTTTTGAGCGGGAGCTATGAGCAGTTCTTC.

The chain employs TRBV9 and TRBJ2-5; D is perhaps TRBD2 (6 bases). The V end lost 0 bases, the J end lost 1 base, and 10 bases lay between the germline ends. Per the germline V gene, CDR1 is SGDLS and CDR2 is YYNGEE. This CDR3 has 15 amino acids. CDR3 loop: CASSVVSGLQETQYF. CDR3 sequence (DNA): TGTGCCAGCAGCGTAGTATCGGGACTCCAAGAGACCCAGTACTTC.

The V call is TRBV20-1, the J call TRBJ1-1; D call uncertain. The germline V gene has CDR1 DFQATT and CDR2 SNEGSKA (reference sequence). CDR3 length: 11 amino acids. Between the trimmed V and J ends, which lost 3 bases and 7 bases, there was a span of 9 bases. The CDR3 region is CSASPLVEAFF. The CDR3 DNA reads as TGCAGTGCTAGTCCCCTTGTTGAAGCTTTCTTT.